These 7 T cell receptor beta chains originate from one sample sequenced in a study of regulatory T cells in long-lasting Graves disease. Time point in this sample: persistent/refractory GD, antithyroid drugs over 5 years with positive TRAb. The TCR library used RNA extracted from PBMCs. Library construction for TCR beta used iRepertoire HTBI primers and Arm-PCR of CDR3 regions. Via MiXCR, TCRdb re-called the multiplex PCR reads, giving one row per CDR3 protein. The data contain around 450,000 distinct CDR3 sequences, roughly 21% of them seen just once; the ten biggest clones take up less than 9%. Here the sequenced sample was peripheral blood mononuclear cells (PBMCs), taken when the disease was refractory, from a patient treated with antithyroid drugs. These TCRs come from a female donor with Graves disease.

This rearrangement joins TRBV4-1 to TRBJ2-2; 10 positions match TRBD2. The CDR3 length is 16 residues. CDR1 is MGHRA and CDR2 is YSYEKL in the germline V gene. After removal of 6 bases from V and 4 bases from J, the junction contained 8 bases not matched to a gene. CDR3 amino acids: CASRHHTSGATGELFF. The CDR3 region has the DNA TGCGCCAGCAGGCACCATACTAGCGGGGCCACCGGGGAGCTGTTTTTT.

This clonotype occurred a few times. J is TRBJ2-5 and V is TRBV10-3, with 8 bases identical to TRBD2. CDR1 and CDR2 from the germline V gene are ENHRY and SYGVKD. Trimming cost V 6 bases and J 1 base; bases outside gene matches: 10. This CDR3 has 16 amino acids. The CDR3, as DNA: TGTGCCATCAGCAATCCGACTAGCGCCTCCCAAGAGACCCAGTACTTC. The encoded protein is CAISNPTSASQETQYF.

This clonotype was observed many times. As DNA, the CDR3 is TGTGCCAGCAGCCTAAAGTCAGAGACCCAGTACTTC. As protein: CASSLKSETQYF. The V and J genes are TRBV6-1 and TRBJ2-5; D gene unclear. V was pared by 6 bases and J by 4 bases, with 9 bases between. Germline loops: CDR1 MNHNS, CDR2 SASEGT. The CDR3 runs 12 residues.

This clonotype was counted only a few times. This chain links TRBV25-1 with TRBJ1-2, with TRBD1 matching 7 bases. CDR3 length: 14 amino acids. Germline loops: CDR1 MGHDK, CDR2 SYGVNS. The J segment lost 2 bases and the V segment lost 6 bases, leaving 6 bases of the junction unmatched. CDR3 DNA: TGTGCCAGCAGCCAGGGGGTCCCCAACTATGGCTACACCTTC. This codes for CASSQGVPNYGYTF.

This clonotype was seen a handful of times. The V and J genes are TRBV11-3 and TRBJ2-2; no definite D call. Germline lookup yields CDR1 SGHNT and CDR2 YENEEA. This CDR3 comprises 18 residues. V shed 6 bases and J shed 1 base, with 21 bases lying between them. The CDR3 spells CASSLLGATDLNTGELFF. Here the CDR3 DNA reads TGTGCCAGCAGTTTGCTCGGAGCGACGGACCTGAACACCGGGGAGCTGTTTTTT.

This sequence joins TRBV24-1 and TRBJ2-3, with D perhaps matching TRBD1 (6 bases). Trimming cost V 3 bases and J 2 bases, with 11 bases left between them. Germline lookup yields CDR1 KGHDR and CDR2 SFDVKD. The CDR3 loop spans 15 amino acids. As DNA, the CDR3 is TGTGCCACCAGTGATGCGACAGGCTCCACAGATACGCAGTATTTT. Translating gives CATSDATGSTDTQYF.

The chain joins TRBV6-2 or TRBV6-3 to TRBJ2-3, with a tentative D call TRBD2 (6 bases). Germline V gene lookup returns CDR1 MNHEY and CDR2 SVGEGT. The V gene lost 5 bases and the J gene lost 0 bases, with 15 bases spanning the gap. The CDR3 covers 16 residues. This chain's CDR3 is CASSPQDYLSTDTQYF. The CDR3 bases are TGTGCCAGCAGTCCCCAGGACTATTTGAGCACAGATACGCAGTATTTT.